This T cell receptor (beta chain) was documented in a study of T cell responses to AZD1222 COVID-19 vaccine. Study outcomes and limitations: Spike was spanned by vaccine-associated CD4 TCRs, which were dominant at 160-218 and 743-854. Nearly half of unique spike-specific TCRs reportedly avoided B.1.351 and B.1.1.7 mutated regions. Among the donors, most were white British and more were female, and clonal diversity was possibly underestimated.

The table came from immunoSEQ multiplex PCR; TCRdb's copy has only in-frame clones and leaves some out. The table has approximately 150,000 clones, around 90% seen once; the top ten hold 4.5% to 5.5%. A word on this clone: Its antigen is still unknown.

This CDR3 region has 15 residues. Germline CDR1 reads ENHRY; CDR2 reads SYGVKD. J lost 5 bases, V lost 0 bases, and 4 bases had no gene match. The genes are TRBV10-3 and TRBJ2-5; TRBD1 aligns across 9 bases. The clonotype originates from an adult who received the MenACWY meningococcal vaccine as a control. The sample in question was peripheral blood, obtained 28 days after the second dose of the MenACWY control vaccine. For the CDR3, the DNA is TGTGCCATCAGTGAGTCGGGACAGGGAAGCGAGACCCAGTACTTC. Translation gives CAISESGQGSETQYF.